This T cell receptor beta chain was profiled in a study of Ad26.COV2.S vaccination and SARS-CoV-2 variants. The wider study: Enrolled in COV1001, the donor was in the Ad26.COV2.S trial arm, which received the vaccine.

Points on this clone: The antigen is unknown.

The V gene end was trimmed by 0 bases and the J gene end by 6 bases; junction bases not matched to a gene: 5. CDR3 length: 14 residues. Germline V gene lookup returns CDR1 SGHNT and CDR2 YYREEE (reference sequence). Study-level results: In vaccinated individuals, spike-specific CD8+ and CD4+ T cell responses reportedly displayed substantial breadth. Recipients of either vaccine or placebo displayed similar breadth of non-spike TCRs.

The treatment denotes: over 15 received Ad26.COV2.S at low or high dose, single or two shots; about 5 received placebo; per-sample allocation not given. Sampling happened 63 days after the first vaccine or placebo injection. Ad26.COV2.S expressed prefusion-stabilized spike from the original Wuhan strain. Measured with immunoSEQ multiplex PCR; TCRdb has only the in-frame clones, and not every one. The top ten clones hold less than 5.5% of a sample with 350,000 to 500,000 clones, about nine tenths of them seen once. Sequencing was performed on peripheral blood, taken in a trial of Ad26.COV2.S vaccine versus placebo. This chain links TRBV5-4 with TRBJ2-7; 8 bases agree with TRBD1. This TCR came from a person between 18 and 60 years old who received the Ad26.COV2.S COVID-19 vaccine or a placebo. The CDR3 region is CASSLGQGISEQYF. CDR3 sequence (DNA): TGTGCCAGCAGCTTGGGACAGGGGATCTCCGAGCAGTACTTC. The full variable domain, with the rest looked up from reference TRBV5-4 and TRBJ2-7, is ETGVTQSPTHLIKTRGQQVTLRCSSQSGHNTVSWYQQALGQGPQFIFQYYREEENGRGNFPPRFSGLQFPNYSSELNVNALELDDSALYLCASSLGQGISEQYFGPGTRLTVT.